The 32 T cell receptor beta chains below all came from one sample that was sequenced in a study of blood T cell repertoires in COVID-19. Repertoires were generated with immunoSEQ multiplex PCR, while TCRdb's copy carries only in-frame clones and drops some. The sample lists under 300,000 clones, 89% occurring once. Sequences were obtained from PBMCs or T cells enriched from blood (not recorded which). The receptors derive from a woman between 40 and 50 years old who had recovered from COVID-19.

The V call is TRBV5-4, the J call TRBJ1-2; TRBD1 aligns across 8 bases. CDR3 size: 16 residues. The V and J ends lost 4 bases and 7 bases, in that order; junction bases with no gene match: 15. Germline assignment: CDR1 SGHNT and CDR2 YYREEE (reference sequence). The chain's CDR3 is CASSPGQGISGSGYTF. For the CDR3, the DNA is TGTGCCAGCAGCCCCGGACAGGGCATCTCGGGCTCTGGCTACACCTTC.

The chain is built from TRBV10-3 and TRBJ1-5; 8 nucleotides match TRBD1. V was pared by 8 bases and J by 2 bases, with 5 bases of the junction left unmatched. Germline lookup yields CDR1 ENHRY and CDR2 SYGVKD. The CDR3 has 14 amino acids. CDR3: CAIRGGQGNQPQHF. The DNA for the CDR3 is TGTGCCATCCGTGGGGGACAGGGCAATCAGCCCCAGCATTTT.

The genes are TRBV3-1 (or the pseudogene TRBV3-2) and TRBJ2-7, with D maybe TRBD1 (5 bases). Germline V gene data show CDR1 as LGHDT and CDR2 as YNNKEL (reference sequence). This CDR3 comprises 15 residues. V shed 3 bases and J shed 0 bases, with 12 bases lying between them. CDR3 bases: TGTGCCAGCAGCCAGCTGACAGTGCCCTCCTACGAGCAGTACTTC. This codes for CASSQLTVPSYEQYF.

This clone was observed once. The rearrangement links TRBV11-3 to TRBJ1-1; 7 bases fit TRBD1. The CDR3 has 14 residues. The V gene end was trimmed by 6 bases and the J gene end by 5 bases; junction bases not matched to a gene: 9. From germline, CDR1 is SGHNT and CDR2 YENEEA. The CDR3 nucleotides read TGTGCCAGCAGGCGGGACAGTGGGAGGACTGAAGCTTTCTTT. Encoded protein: CASRRDSGRTEAFF.

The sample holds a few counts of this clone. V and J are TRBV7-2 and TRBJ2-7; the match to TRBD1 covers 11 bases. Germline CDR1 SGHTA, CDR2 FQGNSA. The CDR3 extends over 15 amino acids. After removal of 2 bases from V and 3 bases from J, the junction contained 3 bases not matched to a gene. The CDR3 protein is CASSLWGQGDYEQYF. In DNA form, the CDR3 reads TGTGCCAGCAGCTTATGGGGACAGGGGGACTACGAGCAGTACTTC. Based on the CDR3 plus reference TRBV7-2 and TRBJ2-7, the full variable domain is GAGVSQSPSNKVTEKGKDVELRCDPISGHTALYWYRQSLGQGLEFLIYFQGNSAPDKSGLPSDRFSAERTGGSVSTLTIQRTQQEDSAVYLCASSLWGQGDYEQYFGPGTRLTVT.

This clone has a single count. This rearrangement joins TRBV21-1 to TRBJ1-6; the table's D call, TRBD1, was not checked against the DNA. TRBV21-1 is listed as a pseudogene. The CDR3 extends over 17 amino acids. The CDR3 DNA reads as TGTGCCAGCAGCAAACCGGGACAGGGGGCGAAGGATTCACCCCTCCACTTT. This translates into CASSKPGQGAKDSPLHF.

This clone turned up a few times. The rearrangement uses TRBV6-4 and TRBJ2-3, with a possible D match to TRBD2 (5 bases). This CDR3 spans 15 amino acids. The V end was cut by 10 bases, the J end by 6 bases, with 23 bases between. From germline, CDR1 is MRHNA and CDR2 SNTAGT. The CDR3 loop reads CATRVSGNPSDTQYF. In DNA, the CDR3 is TGTGCCACCCGGGTGTCCGGGAACCCCTCCGATACGCAGTATTTT.

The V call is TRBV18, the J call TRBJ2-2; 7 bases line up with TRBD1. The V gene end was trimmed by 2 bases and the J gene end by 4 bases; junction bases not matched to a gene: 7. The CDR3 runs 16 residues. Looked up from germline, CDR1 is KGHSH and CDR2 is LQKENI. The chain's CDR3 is CASSPTGTATTGELFF. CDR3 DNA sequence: TGTGCCAGCTCACCAACGGGGACAGCGACCACCGGGGAGCTGTTTTTT.

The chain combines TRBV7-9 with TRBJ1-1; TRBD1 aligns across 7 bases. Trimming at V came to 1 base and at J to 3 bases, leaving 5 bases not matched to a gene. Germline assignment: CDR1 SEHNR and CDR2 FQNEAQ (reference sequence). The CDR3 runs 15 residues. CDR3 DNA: TGTGCCAGCAGCTTAGGACAGGGCAGGGACACTGAAGCTTTCTTT. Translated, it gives CASSLGQGRDTEAFF.

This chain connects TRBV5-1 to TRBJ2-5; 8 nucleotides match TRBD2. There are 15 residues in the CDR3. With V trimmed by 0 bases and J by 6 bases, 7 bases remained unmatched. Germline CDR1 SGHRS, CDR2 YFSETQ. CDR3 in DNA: TGCGCCAGCAGCTTGGACTCCGGGGGGGGGAAGACCCAGTACTTC. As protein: CASSLDSGGGKTQYF.

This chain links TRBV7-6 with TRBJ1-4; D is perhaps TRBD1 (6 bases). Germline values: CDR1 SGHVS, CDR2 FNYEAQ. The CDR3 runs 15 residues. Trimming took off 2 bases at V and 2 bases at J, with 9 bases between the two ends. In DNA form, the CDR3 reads TGTGCCAGCAGCTTACAGGGGCTCACTAATGAAAAACTGTTTTTT. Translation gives CASSLQGLTNEKLFF.

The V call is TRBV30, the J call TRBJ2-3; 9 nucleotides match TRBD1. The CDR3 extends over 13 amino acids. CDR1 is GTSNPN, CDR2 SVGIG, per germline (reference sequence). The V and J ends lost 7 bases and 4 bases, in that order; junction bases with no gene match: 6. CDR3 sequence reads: CAFSGTGPDTQYF. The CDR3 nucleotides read TGTGCCTTCTCCGGGACAGGGCCAGATACGCAGTATTTT.

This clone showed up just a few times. CDR3 region: CASWTGGGYGYTF. CDR3 bases: TGTGCCAGTTGGACAGGGGGCGGCTATGGCTACACCTTC. The V gene is TRBV19, the J gene TRBJ1-2; TRBD1 matches 11 bases. The length of the CDR3 is 13 residues. The germline gives CDR1 LNHDA, CDR2 SQIVND (reference sequence). V shed 8 bases and J 4 bases; nucleotides not matched to a gene: 3.

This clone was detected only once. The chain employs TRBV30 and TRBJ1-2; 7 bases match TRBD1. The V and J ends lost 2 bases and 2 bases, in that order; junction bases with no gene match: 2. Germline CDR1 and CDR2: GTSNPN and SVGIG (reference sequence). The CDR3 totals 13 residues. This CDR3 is CAWSTDRNYGYTF. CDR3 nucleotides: TGTGCCTGGAGTACGGACAGGAACTATGGCTACACCTTC.

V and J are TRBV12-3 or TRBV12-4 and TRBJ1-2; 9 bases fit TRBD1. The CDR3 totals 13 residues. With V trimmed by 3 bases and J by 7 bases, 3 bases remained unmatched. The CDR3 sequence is CASSFRQGGGYTF. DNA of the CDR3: TGTGCCAGCAGTTTTCGACAGGGGGGTGGCTACACCTTC.

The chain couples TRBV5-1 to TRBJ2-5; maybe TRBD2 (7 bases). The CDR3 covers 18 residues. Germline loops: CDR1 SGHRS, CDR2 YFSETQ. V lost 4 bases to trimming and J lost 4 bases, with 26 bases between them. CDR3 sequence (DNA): TGCGCCAGCAGCCGCCTTCCCCCCCGAGGGGGGGGCGGAGAGACCCAGTACTTC. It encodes CASSRLPPRGGGGETQYF.

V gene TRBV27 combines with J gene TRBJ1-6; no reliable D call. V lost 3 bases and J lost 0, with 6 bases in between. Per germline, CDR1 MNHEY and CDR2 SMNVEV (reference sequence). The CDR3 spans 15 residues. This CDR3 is CASSFFSSYNSPLHF. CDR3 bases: TGTGCCAGCAGTTTTTTCAGCTCCTATAATTCACCCCTCCACTTT.

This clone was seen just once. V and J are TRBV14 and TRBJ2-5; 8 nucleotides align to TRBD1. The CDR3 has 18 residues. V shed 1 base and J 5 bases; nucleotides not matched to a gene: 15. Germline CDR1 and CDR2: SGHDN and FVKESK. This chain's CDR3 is CASSQAKPPRRGLETQYF. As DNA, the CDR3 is TGTGCCAGCAGCCAAGCTAAGCCCCCGCGCAGGGGGCTGGAGACCCAGTACTTC.

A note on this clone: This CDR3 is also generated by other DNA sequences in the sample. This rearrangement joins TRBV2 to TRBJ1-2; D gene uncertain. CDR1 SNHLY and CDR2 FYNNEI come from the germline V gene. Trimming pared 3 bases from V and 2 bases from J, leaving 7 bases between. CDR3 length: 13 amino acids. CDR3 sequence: CASSDGGNYGYTF. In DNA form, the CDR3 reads TGTGCCAGCAGTGATGGCGGGAACTATGGCTACACCTTC. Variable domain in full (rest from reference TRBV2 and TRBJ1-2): EPEVTQTPSHQVTQMGQEVILRCVPISNHLYFYWYRQILGQKVEFLVSFYNNEISEKSEIFDDQFSVERPDGSNFTLKIRSTKLEDSAMYFCASSDGGNYGYTFGSGTRLTVV.

CDR3 DNA: TGTGCCTGGAGTGTACCAGTTTCAGGGTTGACTAACTATGGCTACACCTTC. Translation gives CAWSVPVSGLTNYGYTF. The chain is built from TRBV30 and TRBJ1-2; possible D gene TRBD1, 5 bases. Germline loops: CDR1 GTSNPN, CDR2 SVGIG (reference sequence). V shed 0 bases and J shed 0 bases, with 17 bases lying between them. This CDR3 is 17 amino acids long.

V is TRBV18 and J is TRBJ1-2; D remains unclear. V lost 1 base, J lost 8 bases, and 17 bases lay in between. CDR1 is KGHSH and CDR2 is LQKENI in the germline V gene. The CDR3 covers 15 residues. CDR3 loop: CASSPRNVGSVGYTF. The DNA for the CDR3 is TGTGCCAGCTCACCACGGAATGTGGGCTCGGTCGGCTACACCTTC.

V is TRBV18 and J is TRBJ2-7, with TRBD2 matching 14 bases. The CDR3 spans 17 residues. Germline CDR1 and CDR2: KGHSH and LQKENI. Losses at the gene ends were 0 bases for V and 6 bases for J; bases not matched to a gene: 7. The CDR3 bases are TGTGCCAGCTCACCACCCGGACTAGCGGGAGGTAATGGCGAGCAGTACTTC. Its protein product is CASSPPGLAGGNGEQYF.

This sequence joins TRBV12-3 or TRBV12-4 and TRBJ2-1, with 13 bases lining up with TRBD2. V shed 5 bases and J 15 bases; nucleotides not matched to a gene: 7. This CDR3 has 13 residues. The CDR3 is CASSRRTSGRPFF. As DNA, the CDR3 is TGTGCCAGCAGTAGAAGGACTAGCGGGAGACCGTTCTTC.

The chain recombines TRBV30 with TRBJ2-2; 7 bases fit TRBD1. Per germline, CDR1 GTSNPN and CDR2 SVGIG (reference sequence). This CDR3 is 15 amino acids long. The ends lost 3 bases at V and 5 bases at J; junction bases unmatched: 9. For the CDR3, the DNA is TGTGCCTGGAGCGTTGACAGGGCGACTACCGGGGAGCTGTTTTTT. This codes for CAWSVDRATTGELFF.

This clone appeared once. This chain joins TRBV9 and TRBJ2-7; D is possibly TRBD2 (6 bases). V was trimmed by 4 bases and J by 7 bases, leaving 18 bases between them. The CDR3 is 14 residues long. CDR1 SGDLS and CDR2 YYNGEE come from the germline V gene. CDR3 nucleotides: TGTGCCAGCAGCTGGGACTCTGTCTCGGGAGAGCAGTACTTC. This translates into CASSWDSVSGEQYF.

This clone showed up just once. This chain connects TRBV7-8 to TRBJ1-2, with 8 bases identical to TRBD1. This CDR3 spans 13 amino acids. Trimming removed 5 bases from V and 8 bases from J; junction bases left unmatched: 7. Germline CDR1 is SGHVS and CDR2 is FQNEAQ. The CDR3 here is CASSEDRVGGYTF. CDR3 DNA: TGTGCCAGCAGCGAGGACAGGGTGGGAGGCTACACCTTC. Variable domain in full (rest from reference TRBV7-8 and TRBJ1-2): GAGVSQSPRYKVAKRGQDVALRCDPISGHVSLFWYQQALGQGPEFLTYFQNEAQLDKSGLPSDRFFAERPEGSVSTLKIQRTQQEDSAVYLCASSEDRVGGYTFGSGTRLTVV.

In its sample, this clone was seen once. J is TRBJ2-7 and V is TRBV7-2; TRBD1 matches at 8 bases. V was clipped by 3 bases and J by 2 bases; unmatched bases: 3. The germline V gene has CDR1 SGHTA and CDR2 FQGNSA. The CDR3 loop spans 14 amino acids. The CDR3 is CASSFTTGAYEQYF. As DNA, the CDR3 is TGTGCCAGCAGCTTCACGACAGGGGCCTACGAGCAGTACTTC. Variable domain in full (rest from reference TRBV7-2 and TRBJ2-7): GAGVSQSPSNKVTEKGKDVELRCDPISGHTALYWYRQSLGQGLEFLIYFQGNSAPDKSGLPSDRFSAERTGGSVSTLTIQRTQQEDSAVYLCASSFTTGAYEQYFGPGTRLTVT.

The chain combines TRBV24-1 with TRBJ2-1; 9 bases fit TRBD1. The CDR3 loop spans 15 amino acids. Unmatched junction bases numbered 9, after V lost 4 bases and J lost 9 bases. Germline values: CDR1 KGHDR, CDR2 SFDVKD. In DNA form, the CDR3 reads TGTGCCACCAGTGACTCCGGGACAGGGACCGGTGAGCAGTTCTTC. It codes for CATSDSGTGTGEQFF.

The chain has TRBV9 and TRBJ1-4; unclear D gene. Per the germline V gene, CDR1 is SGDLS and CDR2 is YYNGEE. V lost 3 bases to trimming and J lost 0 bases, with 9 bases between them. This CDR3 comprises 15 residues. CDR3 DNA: TGTGCCAGCAGCGGTGGCTTGGCAACTAATGAAAAACTGTTTTTT. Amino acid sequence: CASSGGLATNEKLFF.

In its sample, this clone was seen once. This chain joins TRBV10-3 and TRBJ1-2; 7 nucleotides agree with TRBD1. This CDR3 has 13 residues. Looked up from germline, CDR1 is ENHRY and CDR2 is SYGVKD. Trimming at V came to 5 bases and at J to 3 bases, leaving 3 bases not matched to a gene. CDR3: CAISTRGDYGYTF. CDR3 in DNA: TGTGCCATCAGTACCAGGGGGGACTATGGCTACACCTTC.

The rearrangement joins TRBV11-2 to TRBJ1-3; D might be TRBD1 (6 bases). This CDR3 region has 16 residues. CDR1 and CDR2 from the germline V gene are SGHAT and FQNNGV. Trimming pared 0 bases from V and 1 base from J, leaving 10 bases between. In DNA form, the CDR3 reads TGTGCCAGCAGCTTAGAGTCCACAGGGTCTGGAAACACCATATATTTT. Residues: CASSLESTGSGNTIYF.

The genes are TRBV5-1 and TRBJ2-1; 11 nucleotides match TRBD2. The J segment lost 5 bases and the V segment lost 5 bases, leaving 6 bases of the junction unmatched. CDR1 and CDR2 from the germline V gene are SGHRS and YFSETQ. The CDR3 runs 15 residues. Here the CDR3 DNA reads TGCGCCAGCAGGGAGACTAGCGGGGTAGACAATGAGCAGTTCTTC. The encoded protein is CASRETSGVDNEQFF.